This TCR beta chain was documented in a study of T-cell reconstitution after alpha-beta-depleted transplantation in children (dated by TCRdb to 2015 to 2016). Concerning the study at large: Using TCR repertoire profiling, the study followed T-cell immune reconstitution in a quantitative way in children after TCRalphabeta/CD19-depleted allogeneic hematopoietic cell transplantation.

From V the trimming removes 5 bases and from J it removes 2 bases, while the gene matches leave 14 bases of the junction unaccounted for. The CDR3 covers 18 residues, taking in both the cysteine and the phenylalanine. Of all the DNA, just the CDR3 is kept, 54 bases in frame from base 1. The germline V gene supplies CDR1 MGHRA and CDR2 YSYEKL. As for this clonotype: Its antigen remains unidentified. Base qualities are not at hand, and no much larger clone is one base apart.

The library relied on PCR. The sequencer listed for this sample is Illumina HiSeq 2500. TCR libraries were prepared with molecular barcoding, using unique molecular identifiers to normalize TCRbeta repertoire quantification. TCRdb reprocessing: public reads trimmed at Q25 with fastp, clones called with MiXCR, in-frame beta chains kept. Every entry covers one CDR3 protein and lists the most common genes and DNA from its rows. This sample lists around 680,000 distinct CDR3 sequences; roughly 17% were detected once. In total, the top ten clones hold approximately 1.1% of the sample. This clonotype was sampled from a human donor who donated a stem cell graft to a child with acute myeloid leukemia. The chain joins TRBV4-1 to TRBJ1-5; 8 of the junction bases match TRBD1. This sample comprised PBMCs from the stem cell graft donor, obtained from the stem cell graft. The CDR3 here reads CASSNTGGQGFGNQPQHF. The base sequence is TGCGCCAGCAGCAATACCGGTGGACAGGGATTTGGCAATCAGCCCCAGCATTTT.